The rows below give T cell receptor beta chains drawn from one sample of a study of CD8 T cells in ankylosing spondylitis. TCRdb fed the 5' RACE reads into MiXCR, producing one record per CDR3 protein. The sample consists of more than 500,000 distinct CDR3 sequences, approximately 5.3% of them appearing once. The specimen sequenced was blood, either unsorted or a sorted T cell fraction (not recorded which). The receptors here all came from a male donor with ankylosing spondylitis. CDR3s include the opening cysteine and the closing phenylalanine or tryptophan. Each record gives: V gene, CDR3 length, J gene, clone size, D gene, CDR3 DNA, CDR3 protein. D genes are given only for firm matches. Clone size is given for some rows only: seen once, a few or many times, or a class if the clone is expanded.

TRBV20-1	14	TRBJ1-6	many	.	TGCAGTGCTAGAGGTAGGACGACAAATTCACCCCTCCACTTT	CSARGRTTNSPLHF
TRBV7-9	14	TRBJ2-3	many	.	TGTGCCAGCAGCCCCATTCGGAGGCGAGATACGCAGTATTTT	CASSPIRRRDTQYF
TRBV12-3/TRBV12-4	14	TRBJ2-6	many	.	TGTGCCAGCAGTTTTTTGCTTGGGGCCAACGTCCTGACTTTC	CASSFLLGANVLTF
TRBV29-1	15	TRBJ2-4	few	.	TGCAGCGTTGAAGGCCCGTGGGCAGCCAAAAACATTCAGTACTTC	CSVEGPWAAKNIQYF
TRBV20-1	14	TRBJ1-2	many	TRBD1	TGCAGTGCCATACACCGGGACAGAGACTATGGCTACACCTTC	CSAIHRDRDYGYTF
TRBV5-1	17	TRBJ2-6	few	TRBD1	TGCGCCAGCAGCTTGAGTGGACAGGGGGCTGGGGCCAACGTCCTGACTTTC	CASSLSGQGAGANVLTF
TRBV7-2	13	TRBJ1-2	many	TRBD1	TGTGCCAGCAGCATCCGGACAGGGGTCGGCTACACCTTC	CASSIRTGVGYTF
TRBV5-1	14	TRBJ1-1	many	TRBD1	TGCGCCAGCAGCTCGACAGGGGTGAACACTGAAGCTTTCTTT	CASSSTGVNTEAFF
TRBV11-1	15	TRBJ2-3	many	TRBD1	TGTGCCAGCAGTCCGGGACAGATTTCCACAGATACGCAGTATTTT	CASSPGQISTDTQYF
TRBV6-1	13	TRBJ2-2	many	TRBD1	TGTGCCAGCAACAGGGGTGGCACCGGGGAGCTGTTTTTT	CASNRGGTGELFF
TRBV4-3	15	TRBJ2-5	.	.	TGCGCCATCAGCCAAGGCGGGACCAGAGTAGAGACCCAGTACTTC	CAISQGGTRVETQYF
TRBV5-1	16	TRBJ2-1	many	TRBD1	TGCGCCAGCAGCTTGCAGGGACAGGGGGCCATCAATGAGCAGTTCTTC	CASSLQGQGAINEQFF
TRBV27	17	TRBJ1-5	many	.	TGTGCCAGCAGTTTATTTTCCGTCGGGACCGAGAATCAGCCCCAGCATTTT	CASSLFSVGTENQPQHF
TRBV20-1	14	TRBJ2-2	many	TRBD2	TGCAGTGCTGGACTAGCGGGCAACACCGGGGAGCTGTTTTTT	CSAGLAGNTGELFF
TRBV5-6	18	TRBJ1-1	many	TRBD1	TGTGCCAGCAGCTCTTGGACAGGGAGTTCGGGAGGGAGCGCTGAAGCTTTCTTT	CASSSWTGSSGGSAEAFF
TRBV20-1	13	TRBJ2-1	many	.	TGCAGTGCTAGAGATCTAGGAGAGGGAGAGCAGTTCTTC	CSARDLGEGEQFF
TRBV4-2	18	TRBJ2-5	many	TRBD2	TGTGCCAGCAGCCCAGGGATAGCGGGGGACTTGTACCAAGAGACCCAGTACTTC	CASSPGIAGDLYQETQYF
TRBV7-9	17	TRBJ2-1	few	.	TGTGCCAGCAGCCCCATCCTAGGAACTCGAGGCTACAATGAGCAGTTCTTC	CASSPILGTRGYNEQFF
TRBV20-1	13	TRBJ2-7	many	.	TGCAGTGCTAGAGCAAGGAATTCCTACGAGCAGTACTTC	CSARARNSYEQYF
TRBV9	15	TRBJ2-1	many	TRBD2	TGTGCCAGCAGCGTAGCAGCGGGAGAGTACAATGAGCAGTTCTTC	CASSVAAGEYNEQFF
TRBV12-3/TRBV12-4	15	TRBJ1-1	many	TRBD1	TGTGCCAGCAGTTTCGCTCCGGGACAGGGCACTGAAGCTTTCTTT	CASSFAPGQGTEAFF
TRBV2	14	TRBJ1-5	.	.	TGTGCCAGCAACCCCCAGAATAGCAATCAGCCCCAGCATTTT	CASNPQNSNQPQHF
TRBV3-1	14	TRBJ1-3	few	.	TGTGCCAGCAGCCAAGCGAGTACTGGAAACACCATATATTTT	CASSQASTGNTIYF
TRBV28	15	TRBJ1-6	many	.	TGTGCCAGCACCAACCCGACAGGCCCAGATTCACCCCTCCACTTT	CASTNPTGPDSPLHF
TRBV4-3	15	TRBJ2-1	many	.	TGCGCCAGCAGCCAAGATGGGTACGAGTACAATGAGCAGTTCTTC	CASSQDGYEYNEQFF